The subject of this entry is one T cell receptor (beta chain). The antigen remains unidentified. Libraries were prepared by immunoSEQ multiplex PCR; TCRdb keeps only in-frame clonotypes and omits some of them. The sample carries some 310,000 clones, over 75% recorded once. The data were obtained in a study of cytomegalovirus exposure and HLA in healthy donors. At the level of the study: The use of the same platform for the 110 or so validation repertoires and the approximately 730 first-cohort repertoires was reported by a later analysis.

Findings of the study overall: The classifier, whose performance was assessed in both the original and validation cohorts, reportedly diagnosed cytomegalovirus status with high specificity and sensitivity.

Germline CDR1 and CDR2: MGHRA and YSYEKL. CDR3 length equals 15 residues. Trimming took 4 bases from V and 3 from J, leaving 13 bases between them. The donors were members of the validation cohort comprising over a hundred subjects, separate from the roughly 600-subject first cohort. This clonotype was obtained from a man aged 30-40 years in good health and CMV-seronegative. V usage is TRBV4-1 and J usage is TRBJ1-5; D perhaps matches TRBD1 (5 bases). Specimen: PBMCs. CDR3 in DNA: TGCGCCAGCAGCCCCTTGGACACCCCCAATCAGCCCCAGCATTTT. Its protein product is CASSPLDTPNQPQHF.